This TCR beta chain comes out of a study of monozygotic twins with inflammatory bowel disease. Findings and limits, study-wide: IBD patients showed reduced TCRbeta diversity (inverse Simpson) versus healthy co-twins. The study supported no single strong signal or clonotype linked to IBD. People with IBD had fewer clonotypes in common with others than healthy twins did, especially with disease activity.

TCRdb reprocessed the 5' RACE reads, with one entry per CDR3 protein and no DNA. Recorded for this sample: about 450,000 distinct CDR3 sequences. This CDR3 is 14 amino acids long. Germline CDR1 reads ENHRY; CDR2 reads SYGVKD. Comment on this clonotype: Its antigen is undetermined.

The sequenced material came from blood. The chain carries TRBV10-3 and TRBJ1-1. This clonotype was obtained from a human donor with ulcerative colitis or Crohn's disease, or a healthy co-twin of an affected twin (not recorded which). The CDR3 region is CAISETAGNTEAFF.